These 23 T cell receptor beta chains were sequenced from one sample in a study of cytomegalovirus exposure and HLA in healthy donors. PCR involved 60 Vbeta and 13 Jbeta primers. Assay used: immunoSEQ multiplex PCR; TCRdb lists only in-frame clones, some missing. There are 60,000 to 70,000 clones in the sample; roughly 73% occur only once, and about 9.6% lies in the top ten. Material: PBMCs. Receptors were obtained from a man between 40 and 49 years old in good health and CMV-seronegative.

This clone was counted only a few times. The rearrangement uses TRBV6-5 and TRBJ1-5; D is perhaps TRBD1 (5 bases). The V and J ends lost 4 bases and 0 bases respectively, with 7 bases between them. The germline V gene encodes CDR1 MNHEY and CDR2 SVGAGI. This CDR3 spans 14 amino acids. The CDR3, as DNA: TGTGCCAGCAGTTTGACAGATAGCAATCAGCCCCAGCATTTT. The encoded protein is CASSLTDSNQPQHF.

This rearrangement joins TRBV5-8 to TRBJ2-7, with 10 nucleotides matching TRBD1. Germline trimming cut 4 bases from V and 2 bases from J; bases unmatched to any gene: 6. The CDR3 is 15 residues long. CDR1 is SGHTS, CDR2 YDEGEE, per germline. CDR3 sequence reads: CASSHRDRGTYEQYF. Here the CDR3 DNA reads TGTGCCAGCAGCCACCGGGACAGGGGAACCTACGAGCAGTACTTC.

The chain couples TRBV19 to TRBJ2-7; perhaps TRBD1 as D (5 bases). Germline lookup yields CDR1 LNHDA and CDR2 SQIVND (reference sequence). V was cut by 5 bases and J by 6 bases, with 14 bases left in between. This CDR3 has 13 amino acids. CDR3: CASSPRQPSEQYF. In DNA, the CDR3 is TGTGCCAGTAGTCCCCGACAGCCTAGCGAGCAGTACTTC.

This chain uses TRBV7-2 with TRBJ1-2; D unclear. CDR3 size: 13 residues. Looked up from germline, CDR1 is SGHTA and CDR2 is FQGNSA. V was trimmed by 4 bases and J by 5 bases, leaving 11 bases between them. CDR3 in amino acids: CASSSAGGYGYTF. CDR3 DNA: TGTGCCAGCAGCTCCGCCGGTGGTTATGGCTACACCTTC. The variable domain in full, completed from reference TRBV7-2 and TRBJ1-2, reads GAGVSQSPSNKVTEKGKDVELRCDPISGHTALYWYRQSLGQGLEFLIYFQGNSAPDKSGLPSDRFSAERTGGSVSTLTIQRTQQEDSAVYLCASSSAGGYGYTFGSGTRLTVV.

This clone was seen only a few times. The chain employs TRBV14 and TRBJ1-4; a possible D gene is TRBD1 (5 bases). From germline, CDR1 is SGHDN and CDR2 FVKESK. The CDR3 contains 16 residues. Trimming left V 4 bases short and J 4 bases short, with 16 bases between. DNA for the CDR3: TGTGCCAGCAGCCCCCTCGGCGCTAGGGGTAATGAAAAACTGTTTTTT. This translates into CASSPLGARGNEKLFF.

This chain joins TRBV28 and TRBJ1-1; D is unresolved. CDR3 length: 15 amino acids. CDR1 and CDR2 from the germline V gene are MDHEN and SYDVKM. CDR3 in amino acids: CVAHLGRPGNTEAFF. In DNA, the CDR3 is TGTGTCGCCCACCTTGGGCGTCCAGGGAACACTGAAGCTTTCTTT.

This chain connects TRBV18 to TRBJ1-2, with 7 positions matching TRBD1. Germline V gene sequence: CDR1 KGHSH, CDR2 LQKENI. CDR3 size: 14 residues. V lost 5 bases and J lost 1; bases outside the gene matches: 4. Written as DNA, the CDR3 is TGTGCCAGCTCAGCGGGGACAGTTAACTATGGCTACACCTTC. Translated, it gives CASSAGTVNYGYTF.

The CDR3 protein is CASSLRQQDNYGYTF. The CDR3 DNA sequence: TGTGCCAGCAGCCTTCGACAGCAAGATAACTATGGCTACACCTTC. This chain uses TRBV7-9 with TRBJ1-2, with D tentatively TRBD1 (5 bases). The CDR3 runs 15 residues. The germline CDR1 and CDR2 sequences are SEHNR and FQNEAQ (reference sequence). The V end was cut by 5 bases, the J end by 1 base, with 14 bases between.

A few counts support this clone. The chain recombines TRBV6-6 with TRBJ1-1, with a weak D call TRBD1 (6 bases). Germline V lookup: CDR1 MNHNY, CDR2 SVGAGI (reference sequence). V was trimmed by 10 bases and J by 1 base, leaving 13 bases between them. This CDR3 has 13 amino acids. CDR3: CATQSTGNTEAFF. The CDR3 region has the DNA TGTGCCACCCAATCGACAGGGAACACTGAAGCTTTCTTT.

This clone has more than one count but fewer than ten. This chain uses TRBV5-1 with TRBJ1-2; TRBD1 is a possible D gene (5 bases). V dropped 4 bases and J dropped 6 bases, with 10 bases sitting between them. CDR3 length: 12 residues. Germline V lookup: CDR1 SGHRS, CDR2 YFSETQ. In DNA form, the CDR3 reads TGCGCCAGCAGCGGCCAGGGCGATGGCTACACCTTC. Protein: CASSGQGDGYTF.

The rearrangement joins TRBV7-2 to TRBJ2-7, with a possible D match to TRBD2 (7 bases). V dropped 5 bases and J dropped 2 bases, with 16 bases sitting between them. Germline V CDR1 and CDR2: SGHTA, FQGNSA. The CDR3 is 15 residues long. CDR3: CASSRLAGATYEQYF. Here the CDR3 DNA reads TGTGCCAGCAGCCGTCTGGCGGGGGCCACCTACGAGCAGTACTTC.

J is TRBJ2-3 and V is TRBV5-4, with D maybe TRBD2 (6 bases). Germline values: CDR1 SGHNT, CDR2 YYREEE (reference sequence). V lost 3 bases and J 8 bases, leaving 19 bases between the germline ends. CDR3 length: 15 amino acids. CDR3 sequence (DNA): TGTGCCAGCAGCTCCCTCCGGGACTCGATTGTTACGCAGTATTTT. It translates to CASSSLRDSIVTQYF. The full variable domain, its missing parts supplied by reference TRBV5-4 and TRBJ2-3, is ETGVTQSPTHLIKTRGQQVTLRCSSQSGHNTVSWYQQALGQGPQFIFQYYREEENGRGNFPPRFSGLQFPNYSSELNVNALELDDSALYLCASSSLRDSIVTQYFGPGTRLTVL.

This clone was seen a single time. This chain's CDR3 is CASSSGQGQPQHF. The CDR3 region has the DNA TGTGCCAGCAGCTCGGGACAGGGTCAGCCCCAGCATTTT. The chain uses TRBV7-9 and TRBJ1-5, with TRBD1 matching over 9 bases. CDR1 is SEHNR, CDR2 FQNEAQ, per germline (reference sequence). The CDR3 has 13 amino acids. The junction had 1 base not matched to a gene; V was cut back by 4 bases and J by 6 bases.

The chain joins TRBV7-3 to TRBJ2-3, with 7 positions matching TRBD2. V lost 2 bases, J lost 3 bases, and 5 bases stayed unmatched. The CDR3 runs to 15 residues. Germline assignment: CDR1 SGHTA and CDR2 FQGTGA. In DNA, the CDR3 is TGTGCCAGCAGCTTACTAGCGGCTGGGACAGATACGCAGTATTTT. Translation gives CASSLLAAGTDTQYF.

The chain couples TRBV5-1 to TRBJ2-5; 11 bases map to TRBD1. J was trimmed by 1 base and V by 4 bases; bases with no gene match: 15. The CDR3 runs 19 residues. Germline V gene lookup returns CDR1 SGHRS and CDR2 YFSETQ. The CDR3 spells CASSTGRGQGERGQETQYF. The DNA for the CDR3 is TGCGCCAGCAGCACTGGGAGGGGACAGGGGGAAAGGGGCCAAGAGACCCAGTACTTC.

The gene calls are TRBV5-1 and TRBJ2-3; D ambiguous. Trimming cost V 4 bases and J 0 bases, with 12 bases left between them. Germline CDR1 reads SGHRS; CDR2 reads YFSETQ. CDR3 length: 15 residues. The CDR3 region is CASSPARTSTDTQYF. CDR3 sequence (DNA): TGCGCCAGCAGCCCAGCGCGCACCAGCACAGATACGCAGTATTTT. Drawing the rest from reference TRBV5-1 and TRBJ2-3, the complete variable domain is KAGVTQTPRYLIKTRGQQVTLSCSPISGHRSVSWYQQTPGQGLQFLFEYFSETQRNKGNFPGRFSGRQFSNSRSEMNVSTLELGDSALYLCASSPARTSTDTQYFGPGTRLTVL.

The chain has TRBV7-9 and TRBJ1-3; TRBD1 might be the D (6 bases). The ends were cut back, 5 bases at V and 3 bases at J, with 17 bases in the middle. The CDR3 extends over 16 amino acids. The germline V gene has CDR1 SEHNR and CDR2 FQNEAQ (reference sequence). CDR3 nucleotides: TGTGCCAGCAGCCCCCCCCAGGACAGTATTGGAAACACCATATATTTT. Translating it yields CASSPPQDSIGNTIYF.

This chain connects TRBV6-1 to TRBJ2-3; weak D call: TRBD2 (6 bases). This CDR3 is built from 11 residues. Per germline, CDR1 MNHNS and CDR2 SASEGT. V dropped 3 bases and J dropped 8 bases, with 6 bases sitting between them. This CDR3 reads CASSEGGTQYF. The CDR3 DNA reads as TGTGCCAGCAGTGAGGGGGGTACGCAGTATTTT.

The J gene is TRBJ2-3, the V gene TRBV11-2; 11 nucleotides agree with TRBD2. With V trimmed by 4 bases and J by 2 bases, 11 bases remained unmatched. The CDR3 is made up of 18 amino acids. Germline V gives CDR1 SGHAT, CDR2 FQNNGV. The CDR3 here is CASSSIRTSGLYTDTQYF. In DNA form, the CDR3 reads TGTGCCAGCAGCTCCATCCGGACTAGCGGGCTATACACAGATACGCAGTATTTT. The whole variable domain, filled in from reference TRBV11-2 and TRBJ2-3, reads EAGVAQSPRYKIIEKRQSVAFWCNPISGHATLYWYQQILGQGPKLLIQFQNNGVVDDSQLPKDRFSAERLKGVDSTLKIQPAKLEDSAVYLCASSSIRTSGLYTDTQYFGPGTRLTVL.

The rearrangement joins TRBV11-2 to TRBJ1-2; possible D gene TRBD1, 5 bases. Germline V gives CDR1 SGHAT, CDR2 FQNNGV. CDR3 length: 15 amino acids. The V and J ends lost 2 bases and 8 bases respectively, with 18 bases between them. CDR3 DNA sequence: TGTGCCAGCAGCTTAAGCGGGGGATTTTTGGGAGGCTACACCTTC. Translated, it gives CASSLSGGFLGGYTF.

The sample holds one count of this clone. The chain joins TRBV23-1 to TRBJ2-7; D might be TRBD2 (5 bases). TRBV23-1 belongs to the ORF category, with a function that is uncertain. Trimming shortened V by 2 bases and J by 6 bases, and 17 bases separated the two germline ends. This CDR3 is built from 15 residues. CDR3 nucleotides: TGCGCCAGCAGTCAACCCCATCGGAGAGGGTCCGAGCAGTACTTC. Amino acids: CASSQPHRRGSEQYF.

The chain links TRBV29-1 to TRBJ2-7, with D tentatively TRBD1 (6 bases). Looked up from germline, CDR1 is SQVTM and CDR2 is ANQGSEA. This CDR3 has 12 residues. The V and J ends lost 5 bases and 3 bases respectively, with 11 bases between them. CDR3 in amino acids: CSVSNRVYEQYF. As DNA, the CDR3 is TGCAGCGTTTCAAACAGGGTCTACGAGCAGTACTTC.

The chain couples TRBV4-1 to TRBJ1-3; 8 nucleotides align to TRBD1. CDR1 and CDR2 from the germline V gene are MGHRA and YSYEKL. J gave up 4 bases and V 1 base, and 6 bases lay outside the gene matches. The length of the CDR3 is 16 residues. The CDR3 reads CASSQGETGVGNTIYF. The CDR3 DNA is TGCGCCAGCAGCCAAGGGGAGACAGGGGTAGGAAACACCATATATTTT.